One sample yielded the 31 T cell receptor beta chains listed below, sequenced in a study of blood T cell repertoires in COVID-19. Sequencing was performed with immunoSEQ multiplex PCR; in TCRdb, only in-frame clones are kept and a portion is missing. The table has over 95,000 clones, about 89% seen once. Sample: peripheral blood. All receptors derive from a human donor with acute or convalescent COVID-19. The donor label of this sample is uncertain.

V and J are TRBV10-3 and TRBJ2-7; D may be TRBD1 (5 bases). V shed 0 bases and J shed 2 bases, with 8 bases lying between them. The CDR3 sequence is 14 residues long. Per the germline V gene, CDR1 is ENHRY and CDR2 is SYGVKD. The CDR3, as DNA: TGTGCCATCAGTGAGTCGGGGCTGACCTACGAGCAGTACTTC. It encodes CAISESGLTYEQYF.

This chain's CDR3 is CASRDNEGNQPQHF. In DNA form, the CDR3 reads TGTGCCAGCAGGGATAACGAGGGCAATCAGCCCCAGCATTTT. This chain joins TRBV6-6 and TRBJ1-5; no reliable D call. V lost 6 bases and J 2 bases, leaving 11 bases between the germline ends. This CDR3 has 14 residues. Germline lookup yields CDR1 MNHNY and CDR2 SVGAGI (reference sequence).

The chain carries TRBV16 and TRBJ1-5; 7 nucleotides agree with TRBD1. This CDR3 is 14 amino acids long. The J segment lost 4 bases and the V segment lost 3 bases, leaving 3 bases of the junction unmatched. The germline gives CDR1 KGHSY, CDR2 FQNENV. The CDR3 reads CASSHQQGNQPQHF. CDR3 nucleotides: TGTGCCAGCAGCCATCAACAGGGGAATCAGCCCCAGCATTTT. The full variable domain, completed using reference TRBV16 and TRBJ1-5, is GEEVAQTPKHLVRGEGQKAKLYCAPIKGHSYVFWYQQVLKNEFKFLISFQNENVFDETGMPKERFSAKCLPNSPCSLEIQATKLEDSAVYFCASSHQQGNQPQHFGDGTRLSIL.

This chain connects TRBV11-3 to TRBJ2-1; 10 nucleotides match TRBD2. Germline V gene lookup returns CDR1 SGHNT and CDR2 YENEEA. V shed 1 base and J 7 bases; nucleotides not matched to a gene: 7. The CDR3 covers 16 residues. This CDR3 is CASSLGGASGRNEQFF. For the CDR3, the DNA is TGTGCCAGCAGCTTAGGTGGGGCTAGCGGGAGAAATGAGCAGTTCTTC.

The gene calls are TRBV27 and TRBJ1-1, with TRBD1 identical over 8 bases. V lost 3 bases, J lost 2 bases, and 5 bases stayed unmatched. Germline V gives CDR1 MNHEY, CDR2 SMNVEV (reference sequence). The CDR3 has 15 amino acids. In DNA, the CDR3 is TGTGCCAGCAGTTTGCAGACAGGGGTAAACACTGAAGCTTTCTTT. Residues: CASSLQTGVNTEAFF.

V gene TRBV7-8 combines with J gene TRBJ2-5, with 10 positions matching TRBD2. This CDR3 comprises 17 residues. After removal of 5 bases from V and 1 base from J, the junction contained 10 bases not matched to a gene. Per germline, CDR1 SGHVS and CDR2 FQNEAQ. The CDR3 DNA reads as TGTGCCAGCAGCCAGAGTATGGGGACTAGCGCCCAAGAGACCCAGTACTTC. Translation: CASSQSMGTSAQETQYF.

This clone was seen only once. The genes are TRBV11-2 and TRBJ1-4, with 7 bases that match TRBD1. CDR1 is SGHAT and CDR2 is FQNNGV in the germline V gene. The junction had 4 bases not matched to a gene; V was cut back by 5 bases and J by 7 bases. There are 13 residues in the CDR3. The CDR3 DNA reads TGTGCCAGCAGCCCCGCAGGGGGTGAAAAACTGTTTTTT. Translated: CASSPAGGEKLFF.

The rearrangement joins TRBV9 to TRBJ1-2; D is perhaps TRBD1 (6 bases). Germline V gene sequence: CDR1 SGDLS, CDR2 YYNGEE. Trimming stripped 0 bases from V and 1 base from J, with 28 bases between. The CDR3 runs 21 residues. In nucleotides, the CDR3 is TGTGCCAGCAGCGTAGCTACGGGTAATAAAGCAGGGGCGCACCTTAACTATGGCTACACCTTC. It specifies CASSVATGNKAGAHLNYGYTF.

The chain uses TRBV18 and TRBJ1-6, with 10 bases identical to TRBD1. Germline V CDR1 and CDR2: KGHSH, LQKENI. This CDR3 is 14 amino acids long. J lost 9 bases, V lost 2 bases, and 1 base had no gene match. As DNA, the CDR3 is TGTGCCAGCTCACCAGGGACAGGGGTTTCACCCCTCCACTTT. This encodes CASSPGTGVSPLHF.

This chain connects TRBV28 to TRBJ2-2; 11 bases are shared with TRBD2. Germline V gene sequence: CDR1 MDHEN, CDR2 SYDVKM. This CDR3 is built from 17 residues. V shed 3 bases, J shed 1 base, and the junction held 4 bases outside the gene matches. The DNA for the CDR3 is TGTGCCAGCAGTTTCCTAGCGGGGGGCAGGAACACCGGGGAGCTGTTTTTT. This sequence encodes CASSFLAGGRNTGELFF. Drawing the rest from reference TRBV28 and TRBJ2-2, the complete variable domain is DVKVTQSSRYLVKRTGEKVFLECVQDMDHENMFWYRQDPGLGLRLIYFSYDVKMKEKGDIPEGYSVSREKKERFSLILESASTNQTSMYLCASSFLAGGRNTGELFFGEGSRLTVL.

V and J are TRBV10-3 and TRBJ2-7, with TRBD2 matching 7 bases. The CDR3 is made up of 15 amino acids. Trimming at V came to 1 base and at J to 2 bases, leaving 5 bases not matched to a gene. Germline assignment: CDR1 ENHRY and CDR2 SYGVKD. The CDR3 DNA follows: TGTGCCATCAGTGAGTATGGGGGAGGGGCCTACGAGCAGTACTTC. Translating gives CAISEYGGGAYEQYF.

This clone was found many times. This chain connects TRBV12-1 to TRBJ1-5; the table's D call, TRBD1, was not checked against the DNA. TRBV12-1 is tagged as a pseudogene. This CDR3 contains 17 residues. The CDR3: CASSRNTKTASNQPQHF. The CDR3 nucleotides are TGTGCCAGCAGCCGAAATACGAAAACAGCTAGCAATCAGCCCCAGCATTTT.

The gene calls are TRBV4-1 and TRBJ2-7; TRBD1 matches at 9 bases. There are 14 residues in the CDR3. Unmatched junction bases numbered 3, after V lost 4 bases and J lost 2 bases. Germline CDR1 reads MGHRA; CDR2 reads YSYEKL. The CDR3 DNA reads as TGCGCCAGCAGCCTAGACAGGGGGACCTACGAGCAGTACTTC. It translates to CASSLDRGTYEQYF.

The chain is built from TRBV18 and TRBJ2-4; D ambiguous. Per the germline V gene, CDR1 is KGHSH and CDR2 is LQKENI. With 2 bases removed from V and 0 bases from J, the gap between germline ends came to 11 bases. The CDR3 sequence is 16 residues long. The CDR3 here is CASSPNVQIAKNIQYF. CDR3 coding DNA: TGTGCCAGCTCACCAAATGTGCAGATAGCCAAAAACATTCAGTACTTC.

The genes are TRBV6-6 and TRBJ1-5, with a possible D match to TRBD1 (6 bases). V lost 5 bases and J lost 5, with 13 bases in between. Germline V gene sequence: CDR1 MNHNY, CDR2 SVGAGI (reference sequence). CDR3 length: 14 residues. CDR3: CASSIGGVYQPQHF. CDR3 sequence (DNA): TGTGCCAGCAGTATAGGGGGGGTATATCAGCCCCAGCATTTT.

This chain uses TRBV2 with TRBJ1-1; no clear D gene. The ends were cut back, 11 bases at V and 1 base at J, with 14 bases in the middle. The CDR3 is 13 amino acids. Per the germline V gene, CDR1 is SNHLY and CDR2 is FYNNEI. The CDR3, as DNA: TGTGCCGGAGGCCTCCAGGCGAACACTGAAGCTTTCTTT. Encoded protein: CAGGLQANTEAFF.

In DNA form, the CDR3 reads TGTGCCAGCTCACCAAGGAGCGGGGGGGACTCTGGGGCCAACGTCCTGACTTTC. Protein: CASSPRSGGDSGANVLTF. V usage is TRBV18 and J usage is TRBJ2-6; TRBD2 matches at 10 bases. The ends lost 2 bases at V and 0 bases at J; junction bases unmatched: 4. The CDR3 has 18 residues. Germline loops: CDR1 KGHSH, CDR2 LQKENI. The complete variable domain, with remaining parts taken from reference TRBV18 and TRBJ2-6, reads NAGVMQNPRHLVRRRGQEARLRCSPMKGHSHVYWYRQLPEEGLKFMVYLQKENIIDESGMPKERFSAEFPKEGPSILRIQQVVRGDSAAYFCASSPRSGGDSGANVLTFGAGSRLTVL.

This rearrangement joins TRBV9 to TRBJ1-6, with 7 bases lining up with TRBD1. The V and J ends lost 1 base and 7 bases, in that order; junction bases with no gene match: 8. CDR3 length: 16 amino acids. CDR1 SGDLS and CDR2 YYNGEE come from the germline V gene. In nucleotides, the CDR3 is TGTGCCAGCAGCGTATCCCAGACAGGGAAAAATTCACCCCTCCACTTT. This gives the protein CASSVSQTGKNSPLHF.

V and J are TRBV3-1 (or the pseudogene TRBV3-2) and TRBJ2-6; D is unclear. V lost 5 bases and J lost 1, with 3 bases in between. Germline V gene sequence: CDR1 LGHDT, CDR2 YNNKEL (reference sequence). The CDR3 sequence is 13 residues long. The CDR3 region has the DNA TGTGCCAGCAGCTCGTCTGGGGCCAACGTCCTGACTTTC. Protein: CASSSSGANVLTF.

The chain links TRBV6-5 to TRBJ1-1, with 7 bases aligning to TRBD1. The CDR3 contains 15 residues. V lost 2 bases to trimming and J lost 3 bases; unmatched junction nucleotides: 6. CDR1 MNHEY and CDR2 SVGAGI come from the germline V gene. The CDR3 DNA follows: TGTGCCAGCAGTTACAGTGCCAGGGGGGACACTGAAGCTTTCTTT. Protein product: CASSYSARGDTEAFF.

The V and J genes are TRBV28 and TRBJ1-2; the match to TRBD1 covers 8 bases. This CDR3 comprises 13 residues. CDR1 is MDHEN and CDR2 is SYDVKM in the germline V gene. After removal of 6 bases from V and 4 bases from J, the junction contained 4 bases not matched to a gene. The CDR3 DNA reads as TGTGCCAGCAGAGGACAGGGTATCTATGGCTACACCTTC. It yields the protein CASRGQGIYGYTF.

V and J are TRBV5-6 and TRBJ1-5; the D is unclear. V was cut by 1 base and J by 3 bases, with 11 bases left in between. Per the germline V gene, CDR1 is SGHDT and CDR2 is YYEEEE. The CDR3 totals 15 residues. The CDR3 DNA sequence: TGTGCCAGCAGCTTGAGCGGGTCCTACAATCAGCCCCAGCATTTT. It is translated as CASSLSGSYNQPQHF.

The chain has TRBV30 and TRBJ2-3; D uncertain. The CDR3 runs to 12 residues. The V gene's germline CDR1 is GTSNPN and CDR2 SVGIG (reference sequence). Deletions cut 0 bases from V and 3 bases from J, with 4 bases between. DNA for the CDR3: TGTGCCTGGAGTGTACTAACAGATACGCAGTATTTT. Translating gives CAWSVLTDTQYF. Variable domain in full (rest from reference TRBV30 and TRBJ2-3): SQTIHQWPATLVQPVGSPLSLECTVEGTSNPNLYWYRQAAGRGLQLLFYSVGIGQISSEVPQNLSASRPQDRQFILSSKKLLLSDSGFYLCAWSVLTDTQYFGPGTRLTVL.

The V gene is TRBV18, the J gene TRBJ2-2; D remains unclear. V was clipped by 2 bases and J by 1 base, with 14 bases between them. CDR1 and CDR2 (germline): KGHSH, LQKENI. The CDR3 is 17 amino acids. The CDR3 sequence is CASSPGVRPRNTGELFF. CDR3 coding DNA: TGTGCCAGCTCACCAGGAGTCAGACCACGGAACACCGGGGAGCTGTTTTTT.

The genes are TRBV6-4 and TRBJ2-3; TRBD2 matches at 12 bases. This CDR3 comprises 17 residues. Germline CDR1 reads MRHNA; CDR2 reads SNTAGT. V gave up 0 bases and J gave up 4 bases; unmatched junction bases: 5. The CDR3 sequence: CASSDSASGRASDTQYF. CDR3 bases: TGTGCCAGCAGTGACTCGGCTAGCGGGAGGGCCTCAGATACGCAGTATTTT.

The J gene is TRBJ1-1, the V gene TRBV3-1 (or the pseudogene TRBV3-2); D remains unclear. V was cut by 1 base and J by 6 bases, with 9 bases left in between. The length of the CDR3 is 13 residues. Germline V gene sequence: CDR1 LGHDT, CDR2 YNNKEL (reference sequence). CDR3 amino acids: CASSQVGRAEAFF. CDR3 DNA sequence: TGTGCCAGCAGCCAAGTGGGGAGGGCTGAAGCTTTCTTT.

J is TRBJ1-6 and V is TRBV28; 7 nucleotides agree with TRBD1. This CDR3 comprises 16 residues. Germline lookup yields CDR1 MDHEN and CDR2 SYDVKM. Trimming cost V 1 base and J 5 bases; bases outside gene matches: 5. Here the CDR3 reads CASSLFGTANNSPLHF. Written as DNA, the CDR3 is TGTGCCAGCAGTTTATTCGGGACAGCCAATAATTCACCCCTCCACTTT.

The chain uses TRBV27 and TRBJ1-1; no clear D. Per germline, CDR1 MNHEY and CDR2 SMNVEV (reference sequence). V lost 2 bases to trimming and J lost 0 bases, with 4 bases between them. The CDR3 sequence is 13 residues long. CDR3 protein: CASSLLLNTEAFF. Here the CDR3 DNA reads TGTGCCAGCAGTTTACTCTTGAACACTGAAGCTTTCTTT.

This chain joins TRBV5-5 and TRBJ2-7, with TRBD1 as a possible D gene (6 bases). Per the germline V gene, CDR1 is SGHKS and CDR2 is YYEKEE (reference sequence). This CDR3 region has 12 residues. V was clipped by 4 bases and J by 11 bases, with 16 bases between them. This chain's CDR3 is CASSRGGQKKYF. In DNA, the CDR3 is TGTGCCAGCAGCCGAGGGGGACAAAAAAAGTACTTC.

This chain links TRBV5-1 with TRBJ2-7; D remains unclear. Germline V gene sequence: CDR1 SGHRS, CDR2 YFSETQ. This CDR3 is built from 13 residues. V gave up 4 bases and J gave up 3 bases, with 11 bases separating them. Here the CDR3 reads CASSESAGYEQYF. The CDR3, as DNA: TGCGCCAGCAGCGAAAGCGCCGGCTACGAGCAGTACTTC.

The chain couples TRBV15 to TRBJ2-1; 8 bases map to TRBD1. The V segment lost 0 bases and the J segment 8 bases; nucleotides outside the gene matches: 12. CDR1 and CDR2 (germline): LNHNV, YYDKDF (reference sequence). CDR3 length: 17 residues. CDR3 in DNA: TGTGCCACCAGCAGAGAAGGACAGGGTTTGGGTAAGGATGAGCAGTTCTTC. Its protein is CATSREGQGLGKDEQFF.